These T cell receptor beta chains were read from a single sample in a study of breast tumors, draining lymph nodes, adjacent tissues. Each CDR3 protein is one row after TCRdb ran MiXCR on the multiplex PCR reads. The sample carries around 43,000 distinct CDR3 sequences, 20% to 25% recorded once. The sequenced material came from breast tumor tissue. These receptors originate from a female donor with breast cancer. Some clones in this sample may be carry-over from other donors' samples. CDR3s include the opening cysteine and the closing phenylalanine or tryptophan. The D gene is left open where the match is weak. A row's size may be missing; if present it is once, few, many or a size class.

V: TRBV5-1; D: -; size: many; J: TRBJ2-7; CDR3: CASSPGLNSYEQYF; DNA: TGCGCCAGCAGCCCGGGACTGAACTCCTACGAGCAGTACTTC
V: TRBV9; D: TRBD1; size: -; J: TRBJ2-5; CDR3: CASSRGQGGEETQYF; DNA: TGTGCCAGCAGCCGAGGACAGGGCGGGGAGGAGACCCAGTACTTC
V: TRBV6-5; D: TRBD1; size: many; J: TRBJ2-2; CDR3: CASARGWDSLAGELFF; DNA: TGTGCCAGCGCCCGCGGGTGGGACAGTCTAGCCGGGGAGCTGTTTTTT
V: TRBV5-1; D: TRBD1; size: many; J: TRBJ1-3; CDR3: CASSLGTGGSLSSGNTIYF; DNA: TGCGCCAGCAGCCTGGGGACAGGGGGGTCCTTAAGCTCTGGAAACACCATATATTTT
V: TRBV7-3; D: -; size: many; J: TRBJ1-2; CDR3: CASSLTGGGGLNGYTF; DNA: TGTGCCAGCAGCTTAACGGGAGGCGGAGGGTTAAATGGCTACACCTTC
V: TRBV9; D: TRBD1; size: -; J: TRBJ1-6; CDR3: CASSVRDRVSYNSPPHF; DNA: TGTGCCAGCAGCGTCCGGGACAGGGTTTCATATAATTCACCCCCCCACTTT
V: TRBV4-2; D: TRBD1; size: many; J: TRBJ2-3; CDR3: CASSPGYPGQGADTQYF; DNA: TGTGCCAGCAGCCCTGGCTATCCGGGACAGGGGGCAGATACGCAGTATTTT
V: TRBV3-1; D: -; size: many; J: TRBJ1-4; CDR3: CASSQGKPARLFF; DNA: TGTGCCAGCAGCCAAGGGAAGCCGGCTCGGCTGTTTTTT
V: TRBV10-2; D: -; size: many; J: TRBJ2-2; CDR3: CASTEGRRAGELFF; DNA: TGCGCCAGCACAGAGGGTCGAAGGGCCGGGGAGCTGTTTTTT
V: TRBV6-1; D: -; size: -; J: TRBJ1-1; CDR3: CASSEDRGQNTEAFF; DNA: TGTGCCAGCAGTGAGGATAGGGGACAGAACACTGAAGCTTTCTTT
V: TRBV18; D: -; size: many; J: TRBJ2-7; CDR3: CASSPAQGPLLGEQYF; DNA: TGTGCCAGCTCACCCGCACAGGGTCCCCTTCTAGGCGAGCAGTACTTC
V: TRBV5-8; D: TRBD1; size: -; J: TRBJ1-2; CDR3: CASSLVRDRGPSF; DNA: TGTGCCAGCAGCTTGGTCCGCGACAGGGGTCCATCCTTC
V: TRBV30; D: -; size: many; J: TRBJ1-4; CDR3: CAWSVGGDVEKLFF; DNA: TGTGCCTGGAGTGTAGGGGGGGATGTCGAAAAACTGTTTTTT
V: TRBV20-1; D: -; size: many; J: TRBJ2-7; CDR3: CSATRGYEQYF; DNA: TGCAGTGCTACCCGGGGCTACGAGCAGTACTTC
V: TRBV7-8; D: TRBD1; size: many; J: TRBJ1-5; CDR3: CASSPLRGTGNQPQHF; DNA: TGTGCCAGCAGCCCACTAAGAGGGACAGGGAATCAGCCCCAGCATTTT
V: TRBV6-5; D: TRBD1; size: many; J: TRBJ1-6; CDR3: CASSYQTGEYSPLHF; DNA: TGTGCCAGCAGTTACCAAACAGGGGAGTATTCACCCCTCCACTTT
V: TRBV9; D: -; size: -; J: TRBJ2-1; CDR3: CASSVGAGAFSEQFF; DNA: TGTGCCAGCAGCGTAGGGGCAGGTGCGTTCAGTGAGCAGTTCTTC
V: TRBV7-8; D: TRBD2; size: many; J: TRBJ2-7; CDR3: CASSSTSGTSGAYEQYF; DNA: TGTGCCAGCAGCTCCACCTCCGGTACTAGCGGGGCCTACGAGCAGTACTTC
V: TRBV7-9; D: TRBD2; size: many; J: TRBJ2-5; CDR3: CASSTGTSGVVETQYF; DNA: TGTGCCAGCAGCACTGGGACTAGCGGGGTAGTAGAGACCCAGTACTTC
V: TRBV20-1; D: TRBD1; size: many; J: TRBJ2-2; CDR3: CSARAGGTDTGELFF; DNA: TGCAGTGCTAGGGCAGGGGGCACGGACACCGGGGAGCTGTTTTTT
V: TRBV7-9; D: TRBD1; size: many; J: TRBJ2-7; CDR3: CASSLAAPGGLGYEQYF; DNA: TGTGCCAGCAGCTTAGCTGCCCCAGGGGGCTTAGGCTACGAGCAGTACTTC
V: TRBV7-2; D: TRBD1; size: many; J: TRBJ1-6; CDR3: CASSLGTGGYSPLHF; DNA: TGTGCCAGCAGCTTAGGGACAGGGGGATATTCACCCCTCCACTTT
V: TRBV24-1; D: TRBD1; size: -; J: TRBJ2-3; CDR3: CATSDGTDYTGTQYF; DNA: TGTGCCACCAGTGATGGGACAGACTACACAGGTACGCAGTATTTT
V: TRBV9; D: TRBD1; size: many; J: TRBJ2-7; CDR3: CASSVDGQGPSEQYF; DNA: TGTGCCAGCAGCGTAGATGGACAGGGTCCTAGTGAGCAGTACTTC
V: TRBV20-1; D: -; size: few; J: TRBJ2-1; CDR3: CSARAPALSNEQFF; DNA: TGCAGTGCTAGAGCCCCGGCGCTTAGCAATGAGCAGTTCTTC
V: TRBV15; D: TRBD1; size: many; J: TRBJ1-5; CDR3: CATSRRGQGNQPQHF; DNA: TGTGCCACCAGCAGGAGGGGGCAGGGCAATCAGCCCCAGCATTTT
V: TRBV19; D: -; size: -; J: TRBJ2-4; CDR3: CASKEAGKNIQYF; DNA: TGTGCCAGTAAAGAAGCGGGCAAAAACATTCAGTACTTC
V: TRBV11-3; D: -; size: -; J: TRBJ2-2; CDR3: CASSLDFTGELFF; DNA: TGTGCCAGCAGCTTAGATTTTACCGGGGAGCTGTTTTTT
V: TRBV20-1; D: TRBD1; size: many; J: TRBJ2-2; CDR3: CSARVGGAAGELFF; DNA: TGCAGTGCTAGAGTAGGGGGCGCGGCCGGGGAGCTGTTTTTT
V: TRBV3-1; D: -; size: many; J: TRBJ2-3; CDR3: CASSQSDTQYF; DNA: TGTGCCAGCAGCCAATCAGATACGCAGTATTTT
V: TRBV20-1; D: -; size: many; J: TRBJ1-2; CDR3: CSARRDGGYTF; DNA: TGCAGTGCTAGACGGGACGGCGGCTACACCTTC
V: TRBV3-1; D: -; size: -; J: TRBJ2-4; CDR3: CASSQEVWFTGAKNIQYF; DNA: TGTGCCAGCAGCCAAGAGGTTTGGTTTACGGGGGCCAAAAACATTCAGTACTTC
V: TRBV6-4; D: -; size: many; J: TRBJ1-6; CDR3: CASSETLGVSPLHF; DNA: TGTGCCAGCAGTGAAACCCTGGGGGTTTCACCCCTCCACTTT
V: TRBV20-1; D: -; size: -; J: TRBJ1-2; CDR3: CSAKAQATNYGYTF; DNA: TGCAGTGCCAAGGCACAGGCAACTAACTATGGCTACACCTTC
V: TRBV27; D: TRBD1; size: many; J: TRBJ2-3; CDR3: CASSPTGALTDTQYF; DNA: TGTGCCAGCAGTCCGACAGGGGCCCTGACAGATACGCAGTATTTT
V: TRBV6-5; D: -; size: -; J: TRBJ1-5; CDR3: CASSERTTGSNQPQHF; DNA: TGTGCCAGCAGTGAAAGGACAACAGGGAGCAATCAGCCCCAGCATTTT
V: TRBV4-1; D: -; size: many; J: TRBJ1-2; CDR3: CASSQDGGAAYGYTF; DNA: TGCGCCAGCAGCCAAGATGGCGGGGCAGCCTATGGCTACACCTTC
V: TRBV27; D: -; size: many; J: TRBJ1-2; CDR3: CASSRGGAAYGYTF; DNA: TGTGCCAGCAGCCGTGGGGGGGCCGCCTATGGCTACACCTTC
V: TRBV6-6; D: TRBD2; size: many; J: TRBJ2-7; CDR3: CASQTSGEQYF; DNA: TGTGCCAGCCAGACTAGCGGAGAGCAGTACTTC
V: TRBV7-3; D: TRBD2; size: few; J: TRBJ2-1; CDR3: CASSFGTSGSFDEQFF; DNA: TGTGCCAGCAGCTTCGGGACTAGCGGGAGTTTCGATGAGCAGTTCTTC
V: TRBV7-9; D: TRBD2; size: many; J: TRBJ2-1; CDR3: CASSLWLAGVAAYNEQFF; DNA: TGTGCCAGCAGCTTATGGCTAGCGGGAGTTGCCGCCTACAATGAGCAGTTCTTC
V: TRBV19; D: -; size: many; J: TRBJ1-5; CDR3: CASSIRGQGGNQPQHF; DNA: TGTGCCAGTAGTATACGAGGCCAGGGCGGCAATCAGCCCCAGCATTTT